The 26 T cell receptor beta chains reported below all come from one sample, sequenced in a study of cytomegalovirus exposure and HLA in healthy donors. PCR primers comprised 60 Vbeta and 13 Jbeta primers. TCRdb's table, derived via immunoSEQ multiplex PCR, lists solely in-frame clones and lacks some. The data show about 160,000 clones, around nine tenths seen once. The sample comprised PBMCs. These TCRs come from a woman in her 30s in good health and CMV-seronegative.

The V call is TRBV2, the J call TRBJ2-7; no firm D call. Trimming stripped 6 bases from V and 2 bases from J, with 8 bases between. The CDR3 length is 12 residues. The germline gives CDR1 SNHLY, CDR2 FYNNEI. CDR3 amino acids: CASRYRAYEQYF. The DNA for the CDR3 is TGTGCCAGCAGATATAGAGCCTACGAGCAGTACTTC.

The chain uses TRBV27 and TRBJ1-5; TRBD1 aligns across 10 bases. Germline CDR1 is MNHEY and CDR2 is SMNVEV (reference sequence). This CDR3 spans 14 amino acids. V shed 6 bases and J 7 bases; nucleotides not matched to a gene: 6. The DNA for the CDR3 is TGTGCCAGCAGCGACAGGGGGCAAAGGCAGCCCCAGCATTTT. Translated: CASSDRGQRQPQHF.

This clone has only one observation. The chain recombines TRBV27 with TRBJ2-5, with 10 nucleotides matching TRBD2. Gene TRBJ2-7 matches the end of the DNA better, so the J call may be wrong. Germline-derived CDR1 and CDR2 are MNHEY and SMNVEV (reference sequence). The CDR3 runs 15 residues. The CDR3 coding sequence is TGTGCCAGCAGACCTAGGACTAGCGGAAACTACGAGCAGTACTTC. Residues: CASRPRTSGNYEQYF.

This clone was detected only once. This chain links TRBV19 with TRBJ1-5; possible D gene TRBD1, 6 bases. CDR3 length: 13 residues. Germline CDR1 reads LNHDA; CDR2 reads SQIVND (reference sequence). Deletions cut 5 bases from V and 10 bases from J, with 15 bases between. The CDR3, as DNA: TGTGCCAGTAGTCCCGGCAGGGGAGATCCCCAGCATTTT. It encodes CASSPGRGDPQHF.

This chain links TRBV27 with TRBJ2-7, with D uncertain. CDR1 and CDR2 (germline): MNHEY, SMNVEV (reference sequence). The ends were cut back, 5 bases at V and 0 bases at J, with 8 bases in the middle. The CDR3 is made up of 13 amino acids. The CDR3 DNA follows: TGTGCCAGCAGTAGCTTTAGCTCCTACGAGCAGTACTTC. It codes for CASSSFSSYEQYF.

The chain is built from TRBV7-7 and TRBJ2-7; 9 nucleotides align to TRBD1. Germline values: CDR1 SSHAT, CDR2 FNYEAQ (reference sequence). The CDR3 spans 15 residues. V lost 1 base, J lost 7 bases, and 8 bases stayed unmatched. CDR3 nucleotide sequence: TGTGCCAGCAGCTTAGAAGGGACAGGGAGTCGAGAGCAGTACTTC. Its protein product is CASSLEGTGSREQYF.

The genes are TRBV19 and TRBJ2-5; 9 nucleotides line up with TRBD2. The germline CDR1 and CDR2 sequences are LNHDA and SQIVND (reference sequence). This CDR3 is built from 15 residues. The ends lost 4 bases at V and 4 bases at J; junction bases unmatched: 7. CDR3 DNA: TGTGCCAGTAGTAGCGATAGCGGGAGTTCAGAGACCCAGTACTTC. Residues: CASSSDSGSSETQYF.

The chain couples TRBV19 to TRBJ1-2, with TRBD1 as a possible D gene (5 bases). The CDR3 sequence is 12 residues long. V was clipped by 9 bases and J by 6 bases, with 14 bases between them. Per the germline V gene, CDR1 is LNHDA and CDR2 is SQIVND (reference sequence). CDR3 DNA sequence: TGTGCCAGATATGGGGGGGATGATGGCTACACCTTC. As protein: CARYGGDDGYTF.

The V and J genes are TRBV6-5 and TRBJ2-2, with D perhaps matching TRBD2 (5 bases). CDR3 length equals 14 residues. The germline gives CDR1 MNHEY, CDR2 SVGAGI. V lost 6 bases and J 6 bases, leaving 14 bases between the germline ends. DNA of the CDR3: TGTGCCAGCAGCCTAGCAGACTTGTCCGGGGAGCTGTTTTTT. Translation: CASSLADLSGELFF.

This chain uses TRBV7-6 with TRBJ2-1; no clear D gene. Germline assignment: CDR1 SGHVS and CDR2 FNYEAQ. The V gene lost 1 base and the J gene lost 8 bases, with 27 bases spanning the gap. This CDR3 spans 19 amino acids. The CDR3 DNA is TGTGCCAGCAGCTTAGTGTCTATCATGGGCACACCGTTAACGTATGAGCAGTTCTTC. This encodes CASSLVSIMGTPLTYEQFF.

Only one count was recorded for this clone. The chain has TRBV5-6 and TRBJ1-2, with TRBD1 as a possible D gene (6 bases). This CDR3 contains 17 residues. The V and J ends lost 4 bases and 5 bases respectively, with 24 bases between them. Germline V gene data show CDR1 as SGHDT and CDR2 as YYEEEE. CDR3: CASSPWGPAGDGYGYTF. The CDR3 nucleotides are TGTGCCAGCAGCCCCTGGGGGCCTGCAGGGGATGGGTATGGCTACACCTTC.

The chain employs TRBV10-3 and TRBJ1-2; 7 bases agree with TRBD1. There are 16 residues in the CDR3. Trimming at V came to 1 base and at J to 3 bases, leaving 8 bases not matched to a gene. Germline V gene data show CDR1 as ENHRY and CDR2 as SYGVKD. The CDR3 region has the DNA TGTGCCATCAGTGAGTTCCTGACAGGGCCCCACTATGGCTACACCTTC. Translated: CAISEFLTGPHYGYTF.

This clone has only a few counts. The chain has TRBV29-1 and TRBJ2-7; D possibly corresponds to TRBD1 (6 bases). Trimming cost V 5 bases and J 2 bases, with 10 bases left between them. The V gene's germline CDR1 is SQVTM and CDR2 ANQGSEA. The CDR3 loop spans 12 amino acids. The CDR3 loop reads CSVSQGPYEQYF. The CDR3 region has the DNA TGCAGCGTTTCACAGGGTCCCTACGAGCAGTACTTC.

The J gene is TRBJ1-4, the V gene TRBV7-9, with D possibly matching TRBD1 (5 bases). This CDR3 has 14 residues. Germline CDR1 is SEHNR and CDR2 is FQNEAQ (reference sequence). The CDR3 sequence is CATQNSQVNEKLFF. CDR3 DNA: TGTGCTACGCAGAATTCACAGGTTAATGAAAAACTGTTTTTT.

The chain carries TRBV6-1 and TRBJ1-1; D is ambiguous. The V gene's germline CDR1 is MNHNS and CDR2 SASEGT. Trimming shortened V by 1 base and J by 7 bases, and 10 bases separated the two germline ends. The CDR3 contains 13 residues. The CDR3 DNA reads as TGTGCCAGCAGTGAAGGGGCTTTAGGTGAAGCTTTCTTT. It translates to CASSEGALGEAFF.

The chain is built from TRBV2 and TRBJ2-3; 7 bases match TRBD1. Germline CDR1 SNHLY, CDR2 FYNNEI. After removal of 8 bases from V and 3 bases from J, the junction contained 8 bases not matched to a gene. The CDR3 is made up of 14 amino acids. The CDR3 DNA follows: TGTGCCAGCGTCAGACCAGGGGGAACAGATACGCAGTATTTT. It encodes CASVRPGGTDTQYF.

This chain uses TRBV18 with TRBJ1-1; D unclear. With 1 base removed from V and 8 bases from J, the gap between germline ends came to 5 bases. The germline V gene has CDR1 KGHSH and CDR2 LQKENI. The CDR3 has 11 residues. CDR3 residues: CASSPLAEAFF. DNA of the CDR3: TGTGCCAGCTCACCACTGGCCGAAGCTTTCTTT.

The chain has TRBV6-6 and TRBJ1-5; 7 nucleotides match TRBD1. From germline, CDR1 is MNHNY and CDR2 SVGAGI (reference sequence). The V segment lost 5 bases and the J segment 6 bases; nucleotides outside the gene matches: 7. The CDR3 spans 14 residues. CDR3 in amino acids: CASSPTQGLQPQHF. CDR3 bases: TGTGCCAGCAGTCCGACACAGGGGCTTCAGCCCCAGCATTTT.

The chain carries TRBV18 and TRBJ1-2; the D gene is possibly TRBD1 (6 bases). V lost 6 bases, J lost 2 bases, and 13 bases lay in between. From germline, CDR1 is KGHSH and CDR2 LQKENI. CDR3 size: 14 residues. DNA for the CDR3: TGTGCCAGCTCGCAGGGGAAGACCAACTATGGCTACACCTTC. This sequence encodes CASSQGKTNYGYTF.

The chain joins TRBV27 to TRBJ2-5; 7 positions agree with TRBD2. V shed 3 bases and J 4 bases; nucleotides not matched to a gene: 2. Germline assignment: CDR1 MNHEY and CDR2 SMNVEV (reference sequence). This CDR3 has 13 residues. CDR3 coding DNA: TGTGCCAGCAGTTTGAGGGAGGGAGAGACCCAGTACTTC. This sequence encodes CASSLREGETQYF.

This clone was seen a handful of times. This chain uses TRBV27 with TRBJ1-2, with D possibly matching TRBD1 (5 bases). The ends were cut back, 2 bases at V and 2 bases at J, with 6 bases in the middle. There are 13 residues in the CDR3. Germline values: CDR1 MNHEY, CDR2 SMNVEV (reference sequence). The CDR3 DNA is TGTGCCAGCAGTTTAGCAGGGAACTATGGCTACACCTTC. Protein product: CASSLAGNYGYTF.

The rearrangement uses TRBV9 and TRBJ2-7, with D possibly TRBD1 on 5 matching bases. V was pared by 3 bases and J by 4 bases, with 11 bases between. Germline CDR1 and CDR2: SGDLS and YYNGEE. This CDR3 has 13 residues. The CDR3 sequence is CASSGRGGYEQYF. CDR3 nucleotides: TGTGCCAGCAGCGGAAGGGGTGGGTACGAGCAGTACTTC.

The chain employs TRBV6-1 and TRBJ2-7; 7 bases map to TRBD1. CDR3 size: 15 residues. V lost 5 bases and J lost 3; bases outside the gene matches: 10. Germline V gene lookup returns CDR1 MNHNS and CDR2 SASEGT. CDR3 nucleotide sequence: TGTGCCAGCAGTTTTAAGACAGGGCAGGTCTACGAGCAGTACTTC. It specifies CASSFKTGQVYEQYF.

The rearrangement uses TRBV5-5 and TRBJ1-1; TRBD1 aligns across 7 bases. CDR1 SGHKS and CDR2 YYEKEE come from the germline V gene (reference sequence). CDR3 size: 14 residues. The V gene end was trimmed by 4 bases and the J gene end by 1 base; junction bases not matched to a gene: 4. CDR3 DNA: TGTGCCAGCAGCACATACAGGGGGAACACTGAAGCTTTCTTT. It codes for CASSTYRGNTEAFF.

This clone came up once. The rearrangement joins TRBV4-2 to TRBJ2-5, with TRBD2 matching 11 bases. Matching the DNA end better, TRBJ2-7 makes the J call doubtful. This CDR3 comprises 17 residues. Germline CDR1 is LGHNA and CDR2 is YNFKEQ. Here the CDR3 DNA reads TGTGCCAGCAGCCAAGGACTAGCGGGGACCATCCCCTACGAGCAGTACTTC. It is translated as CASSQGLAGTIPYEQYF.

The chain combines TRBV2 with TRBJ2-5; TRBD2 is a possible D gene (7 bases). This CDR3 is 15 amino acids long. V was shortened by 8 bases and J by 1 base, with 17 bases between the two germline ends. The germline CDR1 and CDR2 sequences are SNHLY and FYNNEI. The CDR3 loop reads CASGRAGAPQETQYF. The CDR3 DNA is TGTGCCAGCGGGAGGGCGGGGGCCCCCCAAGAGACCCAGTACTTC. Together with reference TRBV2 and TRBJ2-5, the CDR3 gives the full variable domain: EPEVTQTPSHQVTQMGQEVILRCVPISNHLYFYWYRQILGQKVEFLVSFYNNEISEKSEIFDDQFSVERPDGSNFTLKIRSTKLEDSAMYFCASGRAGAPQETQYFGPGTRLLVL.